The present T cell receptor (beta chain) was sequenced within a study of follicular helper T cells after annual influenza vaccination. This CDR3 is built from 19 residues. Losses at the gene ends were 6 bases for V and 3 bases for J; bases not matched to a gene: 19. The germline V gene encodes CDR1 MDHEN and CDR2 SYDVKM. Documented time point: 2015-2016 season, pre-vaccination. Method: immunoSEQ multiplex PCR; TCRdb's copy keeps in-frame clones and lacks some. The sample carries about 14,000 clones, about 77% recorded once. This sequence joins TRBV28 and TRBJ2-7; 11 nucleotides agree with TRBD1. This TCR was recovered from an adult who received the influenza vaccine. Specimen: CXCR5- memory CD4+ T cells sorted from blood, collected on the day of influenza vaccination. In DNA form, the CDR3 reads TGTGCCAGCAGCTCCCTCGGACAGGGGGCGTTTCATACCATCTACGAGCAGTACTTC. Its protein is CASSSLGQGAFHTIYEQYF.